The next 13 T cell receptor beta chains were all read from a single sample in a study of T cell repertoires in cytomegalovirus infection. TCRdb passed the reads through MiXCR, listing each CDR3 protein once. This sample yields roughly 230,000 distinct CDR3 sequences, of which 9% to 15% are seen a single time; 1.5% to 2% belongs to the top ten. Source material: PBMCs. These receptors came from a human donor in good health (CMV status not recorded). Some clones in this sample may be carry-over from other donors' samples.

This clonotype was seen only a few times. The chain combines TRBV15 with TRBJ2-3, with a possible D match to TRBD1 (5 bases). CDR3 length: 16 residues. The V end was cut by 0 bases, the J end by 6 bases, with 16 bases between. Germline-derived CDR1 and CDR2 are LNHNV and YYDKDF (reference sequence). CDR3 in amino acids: CATSRDPVDAGDTQYF. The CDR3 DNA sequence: TGTGCCACCAGCAGAGATCCGGTCGATGCAGGGGATACGCAGTATTTT.

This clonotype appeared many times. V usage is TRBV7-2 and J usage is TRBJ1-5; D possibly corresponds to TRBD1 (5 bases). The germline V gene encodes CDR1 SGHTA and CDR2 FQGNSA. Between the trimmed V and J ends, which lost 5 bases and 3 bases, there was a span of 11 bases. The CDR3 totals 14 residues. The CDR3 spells CASSLSGYNQPQHF. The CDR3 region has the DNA TGTGCCAGCAGCCTGTCAGGGTACAATCAGCCCCAGCATTTT. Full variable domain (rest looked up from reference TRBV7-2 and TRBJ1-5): GAGVSQSPSNKVTEKGKDVELRCDPISGHTALYWYRQSLGQGLEFLIYFQGNSAPDKSGLPSDRFSAERTGGSVSTLTIQRTQQEDSAVYLCASSLSGYNQPQHFGDGTRLSIL.

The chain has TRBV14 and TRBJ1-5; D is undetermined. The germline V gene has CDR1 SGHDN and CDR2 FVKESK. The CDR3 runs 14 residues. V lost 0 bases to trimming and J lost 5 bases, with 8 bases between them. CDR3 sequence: CASSQEGNDQPQHF. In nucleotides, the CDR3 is TGTGCCAGCAGCCAAGAGGGCAACGATCAGCCCCAGCATTTT.

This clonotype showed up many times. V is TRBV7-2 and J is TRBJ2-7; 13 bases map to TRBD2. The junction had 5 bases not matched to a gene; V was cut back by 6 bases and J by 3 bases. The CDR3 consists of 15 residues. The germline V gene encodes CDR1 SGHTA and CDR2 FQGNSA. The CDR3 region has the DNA TGTGCCAGCAGGCAGGGACTAGCGGGAAGCTACGAGCAGTACTTC. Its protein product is CASRQGLAGSYEQYF.

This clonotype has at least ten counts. CDR3: CATSREAGNNQPQHF. CDR3 in DNA: TGTGCCACCAGCAGAGAGGCAGGGAATAATCAGCCCCAGCATTTT. The chain uses TRBV15 and TRBJ1-5; D perhaps matches TRBD1 (5 bases). Trimming removed 0 bases from V and 4 bases from J, with 10 bases in between. The germline V gene has CDR1 LNHNV and CDR2 YYDKDF (reference sequence). The CDR3 is made up of 15 amino acids.

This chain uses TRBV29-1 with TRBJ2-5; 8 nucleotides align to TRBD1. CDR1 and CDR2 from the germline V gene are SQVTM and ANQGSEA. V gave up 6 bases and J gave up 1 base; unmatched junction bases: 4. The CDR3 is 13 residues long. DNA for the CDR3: TGCAGCGTCCGACAGGGGACCCAAGAGACCCAGTACTTC. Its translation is CSVRQGTQETQYF.

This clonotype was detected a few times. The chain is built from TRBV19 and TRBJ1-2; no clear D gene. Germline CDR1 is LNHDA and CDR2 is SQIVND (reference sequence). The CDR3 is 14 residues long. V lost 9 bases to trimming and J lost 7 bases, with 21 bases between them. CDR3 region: CASDSRTGSTGYTF. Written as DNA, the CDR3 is TGTGCCAGCGACTCGAGAACGGGCTCAACTGGCTACACCTTC.

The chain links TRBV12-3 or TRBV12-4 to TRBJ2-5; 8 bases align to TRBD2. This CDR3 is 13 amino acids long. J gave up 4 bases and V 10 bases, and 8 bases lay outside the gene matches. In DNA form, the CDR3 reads TGTGCCACCCTCGGGGGGGTCGGAGAGACCCAGTACTTC. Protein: CATLGGVGETQYF.

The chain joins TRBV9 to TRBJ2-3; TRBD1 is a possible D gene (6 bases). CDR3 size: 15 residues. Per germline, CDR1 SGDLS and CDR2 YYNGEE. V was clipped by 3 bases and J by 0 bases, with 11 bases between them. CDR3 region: CASSAGQLSTDTQYF. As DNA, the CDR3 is TGTGCCAGCAGCGCCGGACAGCTGAGCACAGATACGCAGTATTTT.

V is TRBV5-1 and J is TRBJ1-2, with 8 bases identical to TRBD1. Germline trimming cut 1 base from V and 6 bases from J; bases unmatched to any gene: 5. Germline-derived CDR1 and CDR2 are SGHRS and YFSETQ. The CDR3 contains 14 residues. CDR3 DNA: TGCGCCAGCAGCTTGACTTCAGGGGGCGATGGCTACACCTTC. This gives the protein CASSLTSGGDGYTF.

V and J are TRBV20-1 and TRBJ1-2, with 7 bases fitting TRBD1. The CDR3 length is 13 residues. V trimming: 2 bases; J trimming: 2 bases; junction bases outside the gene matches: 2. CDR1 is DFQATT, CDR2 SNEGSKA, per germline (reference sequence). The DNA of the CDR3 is TGCAGTGCTAGAATGACAGGGAACTATGGCTACACCTTC. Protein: CSARMTGNYGYTF.

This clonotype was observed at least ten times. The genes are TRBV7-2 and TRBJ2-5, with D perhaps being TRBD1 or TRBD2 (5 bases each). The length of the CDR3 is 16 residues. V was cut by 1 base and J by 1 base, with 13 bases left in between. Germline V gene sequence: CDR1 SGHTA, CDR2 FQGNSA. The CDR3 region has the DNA TGTGCCAGCAGCTTAGATTTGGGGACGACCCAAGAGACCCAGTACTTC. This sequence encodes CASSLDLGTTQETQYF.

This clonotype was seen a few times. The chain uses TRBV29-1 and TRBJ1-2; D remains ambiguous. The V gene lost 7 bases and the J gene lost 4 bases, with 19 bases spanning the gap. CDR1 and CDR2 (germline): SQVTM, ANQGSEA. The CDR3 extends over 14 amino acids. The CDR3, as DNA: TGCAGCGACCAGACCGGGGTCGGGCTCTATGGCTACACCTTC. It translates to CSDQTGVGLYGYTF. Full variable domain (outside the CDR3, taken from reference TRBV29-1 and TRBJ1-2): SAVISQKPSRDICQRGTSLTIQCQVDSQVTMMFWYRQQPGQSLTLIATANQGSEATYESGFVIDKFPISRPNLTFSTLTVSNMSPEDSSIYLCSDQTGVGLYGYTFGSGTRLTVV.